The 27 T cell receptor beta chains in this list originate from one sample, sequenced in a study of T cells in localized non-small cell lung cancer. Clones were read by immunoSEQ multiplex PCR, and TCRdb kept only the in-frame ones, dropping some. Of around 83,000 clones listed, over 70% are singletons. The input for sequencing was PBMCs, taken before any cancer treatment. All receptors come from a man between 40 and 69 years old with stage II squamous cell lung carcinoma.

The CDR3 protein is CSVEDRDYYTF. CDR3 coding DNA: TGCAGCGTTGAAGACAGGGATTACTACACCTTC. V and J are TRBV29-1 and TRBJ1-2, with D tentatively TRBD1 (5 bases). The V end lost 0 bases, the J end lost 10 bases, and 9 bases lay between the germline ends. This CDR3 contains 11 residues. The germline V gene has CDR1 SQVTM and CDR2 ANQGSEA. Supplemented by reference TRBV29-1 and TRBJ1-2, the full variable domain reads SAVISQKPSRDICQRGTSLTIQCQVDSQVTMMFWYRQQPGQSLTLIATANQGSEATYESGFVIDKFPISRPNLTFSTLTVSNMSPEDSSIYLCSVEDRDYYTFGSGTRLTVV.

The rearrangement uses TRBV4-2 and TRBJ1-4; TRBD1 aligns across 10 bases. This CDR3 has 16 amino acids. Germline V gene sequence: CDR1 LGHNA, CDR2 YNFKEQ. Losses at the gene ends were 5 bases for V and 8 bases for J; bases not matched to a gene: 11. The CDR3 DNA follows: TGTGCCAGCAGCTCGAGAACCGGGACAGGGGACGAAAAACTGTTTTTT. This codes for CASSSRTGTGDEKLFF.

The chain couples TRBV7-2 to TRBJ1-5, with TRBD1 matching over 7 bases. The ends lost 5 bases at V and 0 bases at J; junction bases unmatched: 10. Germline V gives CDR1 SGHTA, CDR2 FQGNSA. The CDR3 runs to 17 residues. The CDR3 region is CASSLLGDRNSNQPQHF. As DNA, the CDR3 is TGTGCCAGCAGCCTCCTCGGGGACAGAAATAGCAATCAGCCCCAGCATTTT.

The chain links TRBV19 to TRBJ1-5; tentatively, D is TRBD1 (6 bases). Germline CDR1 reads LNHDA; CDR2 reads SQIVND (reference sequence). Trimming pared 3 bases from V and 5 bases from J, leaving 8 bases between. CDR3 size: 13 residues. CDR3 protein: CASSMGGYQPQHF. CDR3 nucleotide sequence: TGTGCCAGTAGTATGGGGGGCTATCAGCCCCAGCATTTT.

V gene TRBV28 combines with J gene TRBJ1-4; the D gene is possibly TRBD1 (6 bases). The CDR3 covers 14 residues. The germline V gene encodes CDR1 MDHEN and CDR2 SYDVKM. Between the trimmed V and J ends, which lost 5 bases and 8 bases, there was a span of 15 bases. The CDR3 nucleotides are TGTGCCAGCAGTAAGGGGGGGGCTTGGGAAAAACTGTTTTTT. Protein product: CASSKGGAWEKLFF.

For the CDR3, the DNA is TGTGCCAGCTCCCTCAACATGGCATCCGAGCAGTACTTC. It is translated as CASSLNMASEQYF. The V call is TRBV18, the J call TRBJ2-7; no clear D. The V and J ends lost 6 bases and 6 bases respectively, with 15 bases between them. There are 13 residues in the CDR3. In germline, CDR1 is KGHSH, CDR2 LQKENI.

The rearrangement uses TRBV27 and TRBJ1-2, with D maybe TRBD1 (6 bases). V gave up 5 bases and J gave up 5 bases, with 18 bases separating them. Per the germline V gene, CDR1 is MNHEY and CDR2 is SMNVEV (reference sequence). The CDR3 totals 15 residues. The CDR3, as DNA: TGTGCCAGCAGTAGGGGGTCCTCCGGGGGGTATGGCTACACCTTC. Translating gives CASSRGSSGGYGYTF.

The V gene is TRBV27, the J gene TRBJ2-3, with 11 bases that match TRBD2. This CDR3 is built from 15 residues. Trimming removed 2 bases from V and 5 bases from J; junction bases left unmatched: 3. CDR1 and CDR2 (germline): MNHEY, SMNVEV (reference sequence). The DNA for the CDR3 is TGTGCCAGCAGTTTAACTAGCGGGAGTATAGATACGCAGTATTTT. It is translated as CASSLTSGSIDTQYF.

The V and J genes are TRBV15 and TRBJ2-1; D tentatively reads TRBD1 or TRBD2 (6 bases each). Trimming left V 5 bases short and J 1 base short, with 9 bases between. CDR1 is LNHNV and CDR2 is YYDKDF in the germline V gene (reference sequence). The CDR3 runs 14 residues. Written as DNA, the CDR3 is TGTGCCACCAGCGGGGGGCGGTCCTACAATGAGCAGTTCTTC. It specifies CATSGGRSYNEQFF.

This clone has only one observation. The CDR3 DNA follows: TGTGCCAGCAGCTTAGATCCGGGACAGAGGAATTCACCCCTCCACTTT. This encodes CASSLDPGQRNSPLHF. The V gene is TRBV7-2, the J gene TRBJ1-6, with TRBD1 identical over 7 bases. CDR1 SGHTA and CDR2 FQGNSA come from the germline V gene. Trimming removed 1 base from V and 7 bases from J; junction bases left unmatched: 7. The CDR3 is 16 amino acids. The full variable domain, completed using reference TRBV7-2 and TRBJ1-6, is GAGVSQSPSNKVTEKGKDVELRCDPISGHTALYWYRQSLGQGLEFLIYFQGNSAPDKSGLPSDRFSAERTGGSVSTLTIQRTQQEDSAVYLCASSLDPGQRNSPLHFGNGTRLTVT.

The chain links TRBV19 to TRBJ2-3; D ambiguous. The length of the CDR3 is 12 residues. Germline V gene data show CDR1 as LNHDA and CDR2 as SQIVND (reference sequence). The V gene lost 6 bases and the J gene lost 6 bases, with 10 bases spanning the gap. The CDR3 bases are TGTGCCAGTAGCGAAACGCGGGATACGCAGTATTTT. This gives the protein CASSETRDTQYF.

The chain carries TRBV27 and TRBJ2-7, with D perhaps assigned TRBD1 or TRBD2 (5 bases each). The length of the CDR3 is 13 residues. V dropped 5 bases and J dropped 2 bases, with 10 bases sitting between them. Germline values: CDR1 MNHEY, CDR2 SMNVEV (reference sequence). The DNA of the CDR3 is TGTGCCAGCAGTCCGGGACCCCCCTACGAGCAGTACTTC. Protein product: CASSPGPPYEQYF.

CDR3 region: CASSGTGQGNHEQYF. The DNA of the CDR3 is TGTGCCAGCAGCGGAACGGGACAGGGGAACCACGAGCAGTACTTC. The chain employs TRBV5-4 and TRBJ2-7; 10 nucleotides align to TRBD1. With V trimmed by 4 bases and J by 5 bases, 9 bases remained unmatched. This CDR3 is built from 15 residues. Looked up from germline, CDR1 is SGHNT and CDR2 is YYREEE (reference sequence).

Worth noting for this clone: Different DNA sequences within this sample yield the same CDR3. The rearrangement uses TRBV5-5 and TRBJ2-1; maybe TRBD2 (5 bases). The CDR3 totals 16 residues. Germline values: CDR1 SGHKS, CDR2 YYEKEE (reference sequence). Deletions cut 0 bases from V and 0 bases from J, with 10 bases between. CDR3 sequence reads: CASSLEAEVSYNEQFF. The CDR3 DNA reads as TGTGCCAGCAGCTTGGAAGCGGAGGTCTCCTACAATGAGCAGTTCTTC.

This chain joins TRBV27 and TRBJ2-7; 7 positions agree with TRBD1. The junction had 6 bases not matched to a gene; V was cut back by 5 bases and J by 2 bases. There are 14 residues in the CDR3. The germline V gene encodes CDR1 MNHEY and CDR2 SMNVEV (reference sequence). The CDR3 coding sequence is TGTGCCAGCAGTAAACAGGGGCGTCCCTACGAGCAGTACTTC. Amino acids: CASSKQGRPYEQYF.

The chain joins TRBV5-1 to TRBJ1-4, with TRBD1 as a possible D gene (6 bases). The CDR3 is made up of 14 amino acids. CDR1 and CDR2 from the germline V gene are SGHRS and YFSETQ. The V gene lost 3 bases and the J gene lost 4 bases, with 10 bases spanning the gap. CDR3: CASSSDSRNEKLFF. The CDR3 DNA reads as TGCGCCAGCAGCTCGGACAGTCGTAATGAAAAACTGTTTTTT. Together with reference TRBV5-1 and TRBJ1-4, the CDR3 gives the full variable domain: KAGVTQTPRYLIKTRGQQVTLSCSPISGHRSVSWYQQTPGQGLQFLFEYFSETQRNKGNFPGRFSGRQFSNSRSEMNVSTLELGDSALYLCASSSDSRNEKLFFGSGTQLSVL.

The V call is TRBV16, the J call TRBJ1-2; tentatively, D is TRBD1 (6 bases). V shed 3 bases and J shed 7 bases, with 15 bases lying between them. The CDR3 is made up of 14 amino acids. Germline-derived CDR1 and CDR2 are KGHSY and FQNENV. CDR3 nucleotide sequence: TGTGCCAGCAGCCAGGGACATTCTAGGACTGGCTACACCTTC. Translation: CASSQGHSRTGYTF. Using reference TRBV16 and TRBJ1-2 for the parts outside the CDR3, the full variable domain is GEEVAQTPKHLVRGEGQKAKLYCAPIKGHSYVFWYQQVLKNEFKFLISFQNENVFDETGMPKERFSAKCLPNSPCSLEIQATKLEDSAVYFCASSQGHSRTGYTFGSGTRLTVV.

The chain has TRBV6-1 and TRBJ1-1; 7 bases fit TRBD1. The CDR3 spans 13 residues. J was trimmed by 5 bases and V by 6 bases; bases with no gene match: 6. Per the germline V gene, CDR1 is MNHNS and CDR2 is SASEGT. CDR3 in DNA: TGTGCCAGCAGGGGACAGCCAGATACTGAAGCTTTCTTT. This translates into CASRGQPDTEAFF.

J is TRBJ2-3 and V is TRBV30; TRBD2 matches at 11 bases. Germline CDR1 GTSNPN, CDR2 SVGIG (reference sequence). V was clipped by 4 bases and J by 6 bases; unmatched bases: 6. This CDR3 comprises 14 residues. The CDR3 region has the DNA TGTGCCTGGATGAGACTAGCGGGGTCCGATACGCAGTATTTT. As protein: CAWMRLAGSDTQYF. The complete variable domain, with remaining parts taken from reference TRBV30 and TRBJ2-3, reads SQTIHQWPATLVQPVGSPLSLECTVEGTSNPNLYWYRQAAGRGLQLLFYSVGIGQISSEVPQNLSASRPQDRQFILSSKKLLLSDSGFYLCAWMRLAGSDTQYFGPGTRLTVL.

The chain carries TRBV7-3 and TRBJ2-1, with D possibly being TRBD1 or TRBD2 (7 bases each). Germline V gene sequence: CDR1 SGHTA, CDR2 FQGTGA. V was pared by 1 base and J by 5 bases, with 15 bases between. The CDR3 has 16 residues. The CDR3 DNA follows: TGTGCCAGCAGCTTAAATCAGGGGGGGTTTCACAATGAGCAGTTCTTC. Its protein is CASSLNQGGFHNEQFF.

The chain is built from TRBV18 and TRBJ2-7; D might be TRBD2 (5 bases). In germline, CDR1 is KGHSH, CDR2 LQKENI. The CDR3 consists of 13 residues. Trimming took 3 bases from V and 6 from J, leaving 12 bases between them. CDR3 DNA sequence: TGTGCCAGCTCACCCGCTCGAGGGCGCGAGCAGTACTTC. Protein: CASSPARGREQYF.

The rearrangement links TRBV28 to TRBJ2-3; possible D gene TRBD2, 5 bases. The CDR3 has 13 residues. The V end was cut by 3 bases, the J end by 4 bases, with 8 bases between. The germline V gene encodes CDR1 MDHEN and CDR2 SYDVKM. CDR3 sequence: CASSLAGSDTQYF. The DNA for the CDR3 is TGTGCCAGCAGTTTGGCGGGCTCAGATACGCAGTATTTT.

The chain uses TRBV7-9 and TRBJ2-1, with 9 bases lining up with TRBD1. Germline assignment: CDR1 SEHNR and CDR2 FQNEAQ (reference sequence). The CDR3 length is 18 residues. V was clipped by 1 base and J by 2 bases; unmatched bases: 9. CDR3 sequence: CASSLVKQGAWAYNEQFF. The CDR3, as DNA: TGTGCCAGCAGCTTAGTAAAACAGGGGGCCTGGGCCTACAATGAGCAGTTCTTC. The full variable domain, in which reference TRBV7-9 and TRBJ2-1 provide the parts outside the CDR3, is DTGVSQNPRHKITKRGQNVTFRCDPISEHNRLYWYRQTLGQGPEFLTYFQNEAQLEKSRLLSDRFSAERPKGSFSTLEIQRTEQGDSAMYLCASSLVKQGAWAYNEQFFGPGTRLTVL.

The chain couples TRBV30 to TRBJ1-2; tentative D call: TRBD1 (5 bases). The length of the CDR3 is 14 residues. CDR1 is GTSNPN, CDR2 SVGIG, per germline (reference sequence). V was shortened by 0 bases and J by 2 bases, with 10 bases between the two germline ends. As DNA, the CDR3 is TGTGCCTGGAGTGTCCCTTGGGACAACTATGGCTACACCTTC. It yields the protein CAWSVPWDNYGYTF. Full variable domain (remainder filled in from reference TRBV30 and TRBJ1-2): SQTIHQWPATLVQPVGSPLSLECTVEGTSNPNLYWYRQAAGRGLQLLFYSVGIGQISSEVPQNLSASRPQDRQFILSSKKLLLSDSGFYLCAWSVPWDNYGYTFGSGTRLTVV.

The chain uses TRBV5-1 and TRBJ2-2, with TRBD1 as a possible D gene (6 bases). This CDR3 is built from 14 residues. Germline CDR1 reads SGHRS; CDR2 reads YFSETQ. Trimming removed 3 bases from V and 5 bases from J, with 11 bases in between. The CDR3 loop reads CASSWPQGTGELFF. The CDR3 nucleotides are TGCGCCAGCAGCTGGCCCCAGGGGACCGGGGAGCTGTTTTTT.

The chain employs TRBV2 and TRBJ2-7, with D possibly called TRBD1 or TRBD2 (6 bases each). The CDR3 contains 11 residues. Trimming removed 8 bases from V and 3 bases from J, with 8 bases in between. Germline V gives CDR1 SNHLY, CDR2 FYNNEI. The CDR3 DNA reads as TGTGCCAGCGGAGGGGGCTACGAGCAGTACTTC. Translation gives CASGGGYEQYF.

This chain connects TRBV2 to TRBJ2-2; possibly TRBD1 for D (5 bases). Germline V lookup: CDR1 SNHLY, CDR2 FYNNEI. The CDR3 is 13 amino acids. V was pared by 7 bases and J by 2 bases, with 8 bases between. In nucleotides, the CDR3 is TGTGCCAGCACAGGACAAAACACCGGGGAGCTGTTTTTT. It specifies CASTGQNTGELFF.